The rows below give T cell receptor beta chains drawn from one sample of a study of CD8+ T cells in alopecia areata. Profiling relied on immunoSEQ multiplex PCR, and the TCRdb table lists in-frame clones only, not all of them. The repertoire includes 64,000 or so clones, around 42% of them detected once, and roughly 22% sits in the top ten. The sequenced sample was CD8+ T cells sorted from blood, obtained at roughly week 36, from a patient treated with tofacitinib. The receptors here all came from a human donor with alopecia areata. CDR3s include the opening cysteine and the closing phenylalanine or tryptophan. Each record gives: clone size, V gene, D gene, J gene, CDR3 protein, CDR3 DNA. A D gene is named only where the DNA matches it firmly. Some rows mark clone size as missing; the rest say once, few, many or name a class of expanded clone.

NA,TRBV29-1,TRBD1,TRBJ2-1,CSGDSPFSYNEQFF,TGCAGCGGGGACAGCCCCTTCTCCTACAATGAGCAGTTCTTC
NA,TRBV29-1,NA,TRBJ1-2,CSVGPPYGYTF,TGCAGCGTTGGCCCCCCCTATGGCTACACCTTC
NA,TRBV28,NA,TRBJ2-7,CASLGGSSYEQYF,TGTGCCAGCCTCGGGGGTAGCTCCTACGAGCAGTACTTC
few,TRBV13,NA,TRBJ1-1,CASRGPREGAFF,TGTGCCAGCAGGGGCCCAAGGGAGGGAGCTTTCTTT
NA,TRBV13,TRBD1,TRBJ2-7,CASSPKFGTGGLYEQYF,TGTGCCAGCAGCCCAAAATTCGGGACAGGGGGCTTGTACGAGCAGTACTTC
NA,TRBV29-1,NA,TRBJ2-2,CSVFQITGELFF,TGCAGCGTTTTTCAGATTACCGGGGAGCTGTTTTTT
NA,TRBV6-1,NA,TRBJ1-5,CASGGREFLPQHF,TGTGCCAGCGGCGGCAGGGAATTTTTGCCCCAGCATTTT
NA,TRBV7-7,TRBD2,TRBJ2-1,CASSLGTSGSYEQFF,TGTGCTAGCAGCCTGGGGACTAGCGGGAGTTATGAGCAGTTCTTC
NA,TRBV28,NA,TRBJ2-7,CASSPRTFPRGEQYF,TGTGCCAGCAGCCCCCGCACCTTCCCCCGGGGCGAGCAGTACTTC
few,TRBV9,NA,TRBJ2-7,CASSVTFGSYEQYF,TGTGCCAGCAGCGTAACCTTTGGCTCCTACGAGCAGTACTTC
few,TRBV7-9,NA,TRBJ1-2,CASSLSENEVYGYTF,TGTGCCAGCAGCTTATCTGAGAACGAGGTTTATGGCTACACCTTC
NA,TRBV5-1,TRBD2,TRBJ2-1,CASSLAGGMSEQFF,TGCGCCAGCAGCTTAGCGGGAGGAATGAGTGAGCAGTTCTTC
NA,TRBV30,NA,TRBJ1-4,CAWRIGRTNEKLFF,TGTGCCTGGAGGATCGGCAGAACTAATGAAAAACTGTTTTTT
few,TRBV29-1,NA,TRBJ2-4,CSVDGTPYNLAKNIQYF,TGCAGCGTTGACGGGACTCCTTACAACCTAGCCAAAAACATTCAGTACTTC
NA,TRBV29-1,NA,TRBJ2-7,CSVEFSGSYEQYF,TGCAGCGTTGAGTTTAGCGGAAGTTACGAGCAGTACTTC
NA,TRBV9,NA,TRBJ2-7,CASSAEDSSSSYEQYF,TGTGCCAGCAGCGCGGAGGACAGCAGTAGCTCCTACGAGCAGTACTTC
once,TRBV11-2,TRBD2,TRBJ2-1,CASSLASGRGNEQFF,TGTGCCAGCAGCTTAGCTAGCGGGAGGGGTAATGAGCAGTTCTTC
NA,TRBV15,TRBD1,TRBJ2-7,CATSRDQRQGGYEQYF,TGTGCCACCAGCAGAGATCAGCGACAGGGGGGGTACGAGCAGTACTTC
NA,TRBV4-2,TRBD1,TRBJ2-1,CASSRTGIDEQFF,TGTGCCAGCAGCCGGACAGGTATCGATGAGCAGTTCTTC
few,TRBV15,TRBD1,TRBJ1-5,CATSRDTGTGRRYQPQHF,TGTGCCACCAGCAGAGATACGGGGACAGGACGGCGATATCAGCCCCAGCATTTT
few,TRBV29-1,TRBD1,TRBJ1-2,CSVPGTALIGYTF,TGCAGCGTTCCCGGGACAGCCCTGATCGGCTACACCTTC
NA,TRBV19,NA,TRBJ2-4,CASSIGAATIMDF,TGTGCCAGTAGTATCGGCGCAGCAACCATTATGGACTTC
many,TRBV5-1,NA,TRBJ2-2,CASSLVDGELFF,TGCGCCAGCAGCTTGGTTGACGGGGAGCTGTTTTTT
once,TRBV15,NA,TRBJ2-5,CATSRGPRVQETQYF,TGTGCCACCAGCAGAGGGCCTAGGGTTCAAGAGACCCAGTACTTC
NA,TRBV7-8,TRBD2,TRBJ2-3,CASSITSGHTDTQYF,TGTGCCAGCAGCATCACTAGCGGACACACAGATACGCAGTATTTT
NA,TRBV5-1,NA,TRBJ2-7,CASSLAGGRGYEQYF,TGCGCCAGCAGCTTGGCCGGAGGCAGGGGCTACGAGCAGTACTTC
NA,TRBV7-9,NA,TRBJ2-7,CASSPVVYPYEQYF,TGTGCCAGCAGCCCCGTGGTATATCCCTACGAGCAGTACTTC
NA,TRBV16,NA,TRBJ2-7,CASGTYEQYF,TGTGCCAGCGGAACCTACGAGCAGTACTTC
NA,TRBV4-2,NA,TRBJ2-6,CASSMDRGANVLTF,TGTGCCAGCAGCATGGACCGTGGGGCCAACGTCCTGACTTTC
NA,TRBV4-1,NA,TRBJ2-7,CASSQLETDSTYEQYF,TGCGCCAGCAGCCAACTCGAAACGGACAGCACCTACGAGCAGTACTTC
NA,TRBV6-6,NA,TRBJ1-1,CASRLRVFTEAFF,TGTGCCAGCAGGCTCAGGGTTTTCACTGAAGCTTTCTTT
NA,TRBV7-9,NA,TRBJ2-7,CASSLPLAYEQYF,TGTGCCAGCAGCTTACCTCTGGCCTACGAGCAGTACTTC
few,TRBV7-2,TRBD2,TRBJ2-7,CASSPEPGLAAYEQYF,TGTGCCAGCAGCCCTGAACCGGGACTAGCGGCCTACGAGCAGTACTTC
medium-sized,TRBV7-8,TRBD2,TRBJ2-7,CASSPGGWEQYF,TGTGCCAGCAGCCCGGGGGGGTGGGAGCAGTACTTC
NA,TRBV9,TRBD2,TRBJ2-2,CASSGTSGSSGELFF,TGTGCCAGCAGCGGGACTAGCGGGAGCTCCGGGGAGCTGTTTTTT
NA,TRBV19,TRBD2,TRBJ2-1,CASSIGTSGRSYNEQFF,TGTGCCAGTAGTATAGGGACTAGCGGGAGGTCCTACAATGAGCAGTTCTTC
NA,TRBV14,TRBD1,TRBJ1-1,CASSLTGWNTEAFF,TGTGCCAGCAGCCTGACAGGGTGGAACACTGAAGCTTTCTTT
NA,TRBV30,NA,TRBJ1-2,CAWIETANGYTF,TGTGCCTGGATAGAAACCGCAAATGGCTACACCTTC
NA,TRBV25-1,NA,TRBJ2-1,CASRDGYNEQFF,TGTGCCAGTCGTGACGGTTACAATGAGCAGTTCTTC
NA,TRBV28,TRBD2,TRBJ2-3,CASSFLAGERDTQYF,TGTGCCAGCAGTTTTCTAGCGGGAGAACGAGATACGCAGTATTTT
NA,TRBV10-3,NA,TRBJ1-5,CAISESRGGPQPQHF,TGTGCCATCAGTGAGTCTCGGGGGGGGCCCCAGCCCCAGCATTTT
NA,TRBV19,TRBD1,TRBJ2-7,CASTPGTGGYEQYF,TGTGCCAGTACCCCTGGGACAGGGGGCTACGAGCAGTACTTC
NA,TRBV7-2,TRBD2,TRBJ2-1,CASSLTGTSGNEQFF,TGTGCCAGCAGCTTAACCGGGACTAGCGGCAATGAGCAGTTCTTC
NA,TRBV28,NA,TRBJ2-3,CASSVGETDTQYF,TGTGCCAGCAGTGTAGGGGAAACAGATACGCAGTATTTT
NA,TRBV11-2,TRBD1,TRBJ2-3,CASSLELGDRPGDTQYF,TGTGCCAGCAGCTTAGAGCTCGGGGACAGGCCCGGAGATACGCAGTATTTT
once,TRBV4-3,NA,TRBJ2-3,CASSQEGSTDTQYF,TGCGCCAGCAGCCAAGAGGGGAGCACAGATACGCAGTATTTT
NA,TRBV30,TRBD2,TRBJ2-3,CAWSVSPAGGPGDTQYF,TGTGCCTGGAGTGTATCCCCAGCGGGAGGGCCCGGAGATACGCAGTATTTT
NA,TRBV7-2,TRBD2,TRBJ2-1,CASSPGGGRSNEQFF,TGTGCCAGCAGCCCAGGAGGCGGGAGATCAAATGAGCAGTTCTTC
NA,TRBV7-9,NA,TRBJ1-1,CASSQIPSEAFF,TGTGCCAGCAGCCAAATCCCGTCAGAAGCTTTCTTT
many,TRBV6-5,NA,TRBJ1-4,CASAWRDGNEKLFF,TGTGCCAGCGCGTGGAGGGACGGTAATGAAAAACTGTTTTTT